This note documents a single T cell receptor beta chain sequence. This clonotype was recorded at least ten times. Its antigen remains unidentified. Base qualities are missing; no much larger clone stands one base away. This sample stems from a study of CD8 T cells in ankylosing spondylitis (TCRdb year 2017). Concerning the study at large: The study set out to find disease-linked TCR variants by profiling T cell receptor beta repertoires in ankylosing spondylitis patients and healthy donors. In total, the full study cohort was made up of over a hundred healthy donors and some 26 ankylosing spondylitis patients. Peripheral blood was sampled, and synovial fluid was also collected from ankylosing spondylitis patients.

The paper as a whole reports these results and caveats: Significant enrichment of the disease-linked clones was reported in matched synovial fluid samples from ankylosing spondylitis patients. Blood from ankylosing spondylitis patients appeared to be characterized by a TCR beta motif composed of about 8 highly homologous amino acid variants. Some motif variants were previously reported in synovial fluid and blood of reactive arthritis patients, suggesting common disease-initiation mechanisms. In peripheral blood, the disease-linked clones were found at relatively low frequencies and had a CD8+ phenotype.

V lost 5 bases and J lost 4 bases; the stretch between them is 10 bases long. From its cysteine to its phenylalanine, the CDR3 spans 13 amino acids. CDR3 DNA only is kept here, 39 bases in frame from base 1. The germline V gene provides CDR1 SGHTA and CDR2 FQGNSA. Instrument on record: Illumina HiSeq 2500. TCR beta libraries were prepared by quantitative 5'-RACE with molecular barcodes. As for the authors' bioinformatics: A new computational method, built on a probabilistic model of VDJ rearrangement, was used to identify disease-linked TCR variants. In-frame beta chains were kept once TCRdb had trimmed the public reads at Q25 with fastp and called clones with MiXCR. Entries that share a CDR3 protein sequence are merged under the most common genes and DNA. TCRdb, rather than the study authors, made the V and J calls. For this sample the table gives over 60,000 distinct CDR3 sequences, of which about 5.7% were detected only once. Approximately 2% of the sample comes from the top ten.

The sample taken for sequencing was blood, either unsorted or a sorted T cell fraction (not recorded which). Recombination linked TRBV7-2 to TRBJ2-3, with the D gene not clear enough to name. This receptor was obtained from a male donor with ankylosing spondylitis or in good health (not recorded which). The CDR3 reads as follows: CASSPQLPDTQYF. The DNA sequence is TGTGCCAGCAGCCCCCAGCTGCCAGATACGCAGTATTTT.